This T cell receptor (beta chain) derives from a study of cytomegalovirus exposure and HLA in healthy donors. There are 16 residues in the CDR3. Per germline, CDR1 LNHNV and CDR2 YYDKDF (reference sequence). The germline V and J ends were trimmed by 0 bases and 3 bases, with 9 bases remaining between them. It was with 60 Vbeta and 13 Jbeta primers that the PCR ran. Sequencing was performed with immunoSEQ multiplex PCR; in TCRdb, only in-frame clones are kept and a portion is missing. The sample has 150,000 to 200,000 clones; the top ten hold over 1%. Regarding this clone: Antigen unknown.

Study-wide results and caveats: The Asian-associated ancestry cluster reportedly had fewer N-insertions than the roughly 670-donor mean in a later analysis. For most subjects, TCR beta sequences were reported to predict HLA-A and HLA-B alleles with accuracy. Most TCR sequences showed up rarely, but some public TCRs showed up in many donors.

This chain connects TRBV15 to TRBJ2-6, with D perhaps matching TRBD1 (5 bases). The specimen was PBMCs. The receptor was isolated from a woman aged 60 to 75 in good health and CMV-seronegative. CDR3 amino acids: CATSREGEGGANVLTF. CDR3 nucleotides: TGTGCCACCAGCAGAGAAGGGGAAGGTGGGGCCAACGTCCTGACTTTC.